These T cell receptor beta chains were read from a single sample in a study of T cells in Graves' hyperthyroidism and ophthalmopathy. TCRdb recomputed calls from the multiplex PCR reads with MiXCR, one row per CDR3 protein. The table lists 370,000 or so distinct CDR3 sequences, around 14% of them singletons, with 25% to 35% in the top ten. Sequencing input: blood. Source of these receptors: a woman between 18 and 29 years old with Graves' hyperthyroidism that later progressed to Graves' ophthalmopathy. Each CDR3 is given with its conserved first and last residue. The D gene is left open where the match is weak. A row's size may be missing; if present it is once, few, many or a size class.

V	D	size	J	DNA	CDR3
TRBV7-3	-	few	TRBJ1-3	TGTGCCAGCAGCTTAATGGGGGAACCTGGAAACACCATATATTTT	CASSLMGEPGNTIYF
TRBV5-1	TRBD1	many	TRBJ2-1	TGCGCCAGCAGCTCACCGGGACAGGGGGAGTATGAGCAGTTCTTC	CASSSPGQGEYEQFF
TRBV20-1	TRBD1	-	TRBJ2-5	TGCAGTGCTAGTAGACAGGGGAAGCAAGAGACCCAGTACTTC	CSASRQGKQETQYF
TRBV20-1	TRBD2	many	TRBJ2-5	TGCAGTGCAGGGCCCGGACTAGCGGGAGCCGTAGGAGAGACCCAGTACTTC	CSAGPGLAGAVGETQYF
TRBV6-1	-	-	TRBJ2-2	TGTGCCAGCATACCTACGGGACGGAGAAACACCGGGGAGCTGTTTTTT	CASIPTGRRNTGELFF
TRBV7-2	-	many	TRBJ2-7	TGTGCCAGCAGCTCCAGCCCCCTCGGTCCCTACGAGCAGTACTTC	CASSSSPLGPYEQYF
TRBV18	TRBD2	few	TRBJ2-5	TGTGCCAGCTCACCATCAGCTGGCGGGAGGGCCTTAGAGACCCAGTACTTC	CASSPSAGGRALETQYF
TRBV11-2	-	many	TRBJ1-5	TGTGCCAGCAGCTTAGAAGGGGTGGGGGACCAGCCCCAGCATTTT	CASSLEGVGDQPQHF
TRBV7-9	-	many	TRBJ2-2	TGTGCCAGCAGCACCGACACCGGGGAGCTGTTTTTT	CASSTDTGELFF
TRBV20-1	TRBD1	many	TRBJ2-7	TGCAGTGCGCGGGACAGGGGAACCTACGAGCAGTACTTC	CSARDRGTYEQYF
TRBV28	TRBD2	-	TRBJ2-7	TGTGCCTGGTCAGCGGGAGGCCCCTCCTACGAGCAGTACTTC	CAWSAGGPSYEQYF
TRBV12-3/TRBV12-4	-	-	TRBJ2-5	TGTGCCAGCAGTTTACAGGACCTCGGGACCCAGTACTTC	CASSLQDLGTQYF
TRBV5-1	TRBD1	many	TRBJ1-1	TGCGCCAGCAGCGGCGGACAGGTGAACACTGAAGCTTTCTTT	CASSGGQVNTEAFF
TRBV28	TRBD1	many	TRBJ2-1	TGTGCCAGCAGTTCGTCCGGGACAGGGTCAGGGCAGTTCTTC	CASSSSGTGSGQFF
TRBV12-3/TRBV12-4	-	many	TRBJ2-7	TGTGCCAGCAGTTTAGGTGGACAAGGAACCTACGAGCAGTACTTC	CASSLGGQGTYEQYF
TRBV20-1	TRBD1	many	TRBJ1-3	TGCAGTGCTAGAGAAGGGACAGAGGGAAACACCATATATTTT	CSAREGTEGNTIYF
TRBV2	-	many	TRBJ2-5	TGTGCCAGCAGTGAGTTCGGATTCCAAGAGACCCAGTACTTC	CASSEFGFQETQYF
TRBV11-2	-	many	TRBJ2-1	TGTGCCAGCAGCTTAAACAGAGCCTACAATGAGCAGTTCTTC	CASSLNRAYNEQFF
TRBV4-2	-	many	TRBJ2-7	TGTGCCAGCAGCCAGAAAGCCTGGGACGAGCAGTACTTC	CASSQKAWDEQYF
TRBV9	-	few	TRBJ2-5	TGTGCCAGCAGCGGCACCGGGTTGGGGACCCAGTACTTC	CASSGTGLGTQYF
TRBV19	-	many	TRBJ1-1	TGTGCCAGTAGCCATCCCGGCGGGGTCGAGAACACTGAAGCTTTCTTT	CASSHPGGVENTEAFF
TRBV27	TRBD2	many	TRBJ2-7	TGTGCCAGCAGTTCGTTCCGGGACTCCTCATCGTCGGGAGGTTACGAGCAGTACTTC	CASSSFRDSSSSGGYEQYF
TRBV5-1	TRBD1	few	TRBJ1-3	TGCGCCAACCCGGACAGGGCTAGTGGAAACACCATATATTTT	CANPDRASGNTIYF
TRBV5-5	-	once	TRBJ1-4	TGTGCCAGCAGCCAACCAACAGGAGGAAGCGAAAAACTGTTTTTT	CASSQPTGGSEKLFF
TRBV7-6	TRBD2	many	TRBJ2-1	TGTGCCAGCAGCTTACCTCCTAGCGGGTACAATGAGCAGTTCTTC	CASSLPPSGYNEQFF
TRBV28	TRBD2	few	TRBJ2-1	TGTGCCAGCAGCCAGGGACTAGTCCGTCGGCCTTCCTACAATGAGCAGTTCTTC	CASSQGLVRRPSYNEQFF
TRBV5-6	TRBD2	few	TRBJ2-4	TGTGCCAGCAGCCCTGGGACTAGCGGGAGGATGAACATTCAGTACTTC	CASSPGTSGRMNIQYF
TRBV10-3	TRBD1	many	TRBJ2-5	TGTGCCATCCTGGACAGGGTTGGAGAGACCCAGTACTTC	CAILDRVGETQYF
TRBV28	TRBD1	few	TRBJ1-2	TGTGCCAGCAAAAACCCTCCGGGACAGGGGGCGGGCTACACCTTC	CASKNPPGQGAGYTF
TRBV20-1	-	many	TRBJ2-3	TGCAGTGCCACCAGGGGACTGCTCTCGCTGGCGGATACGCAGTATTTT	CSATRGLLSLADTQYF
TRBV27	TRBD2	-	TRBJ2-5	TGTGCCAGCAGCTGGGCCCTCTCAGCGGGAGGCGGGGAGACCCAGTACTTC	CASSWALSAGGGETQYF
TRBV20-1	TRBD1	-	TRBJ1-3	TGCAGTGCCGCGGACAGGGGGCTAGGAAACACCATATATTTT	CSAADRGLGNTIYF
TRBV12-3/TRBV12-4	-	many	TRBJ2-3	TGTGCCAGCAGTTTAGAGCGGAGCACAGATACGCAGTATTTT	CASSLERSTDTQYF
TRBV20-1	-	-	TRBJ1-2	TGCAGTGCCCACGCATGGGACTATGGCTACACCTTC	CSAHAWDYGYTF
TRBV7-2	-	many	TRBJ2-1	TGTGCCAGCAGCCCATGGAGGGCAGGGGTCAGGAATGAGCAGTTCTTC	CASSPWRAGVRNEQFF
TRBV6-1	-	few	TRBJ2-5	TGTGCCAGCAGTACCTCGGGGGACTTGGGAGAGACCCAGTACTTC	CASSTSGDLGETQYF
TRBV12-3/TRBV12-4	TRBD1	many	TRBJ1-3	TGTGCCAGCAGGGGGACAGGCTCTGGAAACACCATATATTTT	CASRGTGSGNTIYF
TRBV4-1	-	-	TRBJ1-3	TGCGCCAGCAGCCAAGATCGGGAGGGACTCTCTGGAAACACCATATATTTT	CASSQDREGLSGNTIYF
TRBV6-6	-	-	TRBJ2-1	TGTGCCAGCAGTTACTCTCATGAGCAGTTCTTC	CASSYSHEQFF
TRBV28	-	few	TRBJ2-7	TGTGCCAGCAGTTTGCGCGGGACACGGGCTAGGCACGAGCAGTACTTC	CASSLRGTRARHEQYF
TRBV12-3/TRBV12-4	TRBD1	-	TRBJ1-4	TGTGCCAGCAGTTTGGTCCCACTAGGGGGCGCGGGGAGTGGGACTAATGAAAAACTGTTTTTT	CASSLVPLGGAGSGTNEKLFF
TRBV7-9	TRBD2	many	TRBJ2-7	TGTGCCAGCACCAGGGAGCGGGAGGGCCGTCCCCACGAGCAGTACTTC	CASTREREGRPHEQYF
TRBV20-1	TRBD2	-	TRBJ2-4	TGCAGTGCTAGAAATTGGCGGGAGACCCTTGGCATTCAGTACTTC	CSARNWRETLGIQYF
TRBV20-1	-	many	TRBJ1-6	TGCAGTGCTAGAGCCCCGGATTCCTATAATTCACCCCTCCACTTT	CSARAPDSYNSPLHF
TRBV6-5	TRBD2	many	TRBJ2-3	TGTGCCAGCAGTTACTTAGCGGGAGTGGGCACAGATACGCAGTATTTT	CASSYLAGVGTDTQYF
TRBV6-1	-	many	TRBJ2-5	TGTGCCAGCAGTACGAAGCGGGTCAACCAAGAGACCCAGTACTTC	CASSTKRVNQETQYF
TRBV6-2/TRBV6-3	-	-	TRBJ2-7	TGTGGCAGCAGGGCTCGTTACGAGCAGTACTTC	CGSRARYEQYF
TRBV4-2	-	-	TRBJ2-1	TGTGCCAGCAGCCCAAGGACTGCCAACTCAAATGAGCAGTTCTTC	CASSPRTANSNEQFF
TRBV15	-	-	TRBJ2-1	TGTGCCACCAGCAGAGATTTGGGGGACAATGAGCAGTTCTTC	CATSRDLGDNEQFF
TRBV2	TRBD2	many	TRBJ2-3	TGTGCCAGCAGCGGGACTAGCGGTAACACAGATACGCAGTATTTT	CASSGTSGNTDTQYF
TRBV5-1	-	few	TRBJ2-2	TGCGCCAGCAGCTTGTTATTACCGGGGGAGCTGTTTTTT	CASSLLLPGELFF
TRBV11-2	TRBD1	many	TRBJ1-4	TGTGCCAGCAGCTCGGACAGGGATTACGAAAAACTGTTTTTT	CASSSDRDYEKLFF
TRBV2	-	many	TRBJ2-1	TGTGCCAGCAGTGAAGCTCCGGAGGGGGCGCGGTTAGGAGAGCAGTTCTTC	CASSEAPEGARLGEQFF
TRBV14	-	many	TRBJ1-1	TGTGCCAGCAGCCAATGGGGAATGAACACTGAAGCTTTCTTT	CASSQWGMNTEAFF
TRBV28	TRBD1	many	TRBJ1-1	TGTGCCAGCAGAAACGGACAGGGAGGTTACCTGACTGAAGCTTTCTTT	CASRNGQGGYLTEAFF
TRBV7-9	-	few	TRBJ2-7	TGTGCCAGCAGCTACCCCTCGGCGGCCTCCTACGAGCAGTACTTC	CASSYPSAASYEQYF